This is a list of T cell receptor beta chains from one sample in a study of cytomegalovirus exposure and HLA in healthy donors. The assay was immunoSEQ multiplex PCR, and TCRdb's table has in-frame clones only and misses some. The data contain about 94,000 clones, roughly four fifths of them seen just once; the ten biggest clones take up under 13%. The specimen sequenced was PBMCs. The receptors originated from a human donor in good health. Each CDR3 is given with its conserved first and last residue. A D gene is named only where the DNA matches it firmly. Not every row has a clone size; where given, it reads once, few, many or a size class.

DNA	CDR3	size	V	J	D
TGTGCCAGCAGTTACTCGCCACGGGATTCTAACTATGGCTACACCTTC	CASSYSPRDSNYGYTF	.	TRBV6-5	TRBJ1-2	.
TGTGCCAGCAGCTTAGCGGGAGGCGGGGAGCTGTTTTTT	CASSLAGGGELFF	.	TRBV11-3	TRBJ2-2	TRBD2
TGTGCCAGCAGTTTTTTGCCTAGCGGGGCCAATGAGCAGTTCTTC	CASSFLPSGANEQFF	.	TRBV27	TRBJ2-1	TRBD2
TGTGCCAGCAGCTTAGATGTGGAGTACGAGCAGTACTTC	CASSLDVEYEQYF	.	TRBV11-3	TRBJ2-7	.
TGTGCCAGCTGGATGGCGGAGGGTGGCACAGATACGCAGTATTTT	CASWMAEGGTDTQYF	.	TRBV11-2	TRBJ2-3	.
TGTGCCAGCAGCCAACGACTAGTGGCCGGGGAGCTGTTTTTT	CASSQRLVAGELFF	.	TRBV4-2	TRBJ2-2	.
TGTGCCAGCAGTTACTCCGGGGGGGCCCCCCTCTTC	CASSYSGGAPLF	once	TRBV6-6	TRBJ2-1	TRBD2
TGTGCCAGCAGCCTCCGGGACAGGGGGTCGGATGGCTACACCTTC	CASSLRDRGSDGYTF	.	TRBV7-9	TRBJ1-2	TRBD1
TGTGCCAGCAGCGTAGGGTGGGGAGAGCGGGGGGGCCCCAATGAGCAGTTCTTC	CASSVGWGERGGPNEQFF	.	TRBV9	TRBJ2-1	TRBD2
TGTGCCAGCAGTTACTCGTCACAGGGGGGCAATCAGCCCCAGCATTTT	CASSYSSQGGNQPQHF	few	TRBV6-6	TRBJ1-5	TRBD1
TGTGCCAGCAGTAGCGGCGGAAGCTCCTACAATGAGCAGTTCTTC	CASSSGGSSYNEQFF	once	TRBV6-5	TRBJ2-1	.
TGTGCCAGCAGCCCACGGCCTAGCGGGAGTCTAGTCTCTGGCGAGCAGTACTTC	CASSPRPSGSLVSGEQYF	.	TRBV7-6	TRBJ2-7	TRBD2
TGTGCCAGCAGCCCGGCGGGGTTCCAAGAGACCCAGTACTTC	CASSPAGFQETQYF	.	TRBV7-6	TRBJ2-5	.
TGTGCCAGCAGCTGGACTAGCGGGAGCACAGATACGCAGTATTTT	CASSWTSGSTDTQYF	.	TRBV7-9	TRBJ2-3	TRBD2
TGCAGCGTTGACAGCGCTAACTATGGCTACACCTTC	CSVDSANYGYTF	.	TRBV29-1	TRBJ1-2	.
TGTGCCAGCAGCTTAAAACAGGGGGGCACTGAAGCTTTCTTT	CASSLKQGGTEAFF	.	TRBV5-6	TRBJ1-1	TRBD1
TGTGCCAGCAGTCCACTTCTAGGAAGCTCCTACGAGCAGTACTTC	CASSPLLGSSYEQYF	.	TRBV27	TRBJ2-7	.
TGCGCCAGCAGCCAAGATATGGGCGCTGGGTTCGAGACCCAGTACTTC	CASSQDMGAGFETQYF	.	TRBV4-1	TRBJ2-5	.
TGTGCCAGCAGCCAAGATCTAGGAACGGCCGGTGGGGAGACCCAGTACTTC	CASSQDLGTAGGETQYF	.	TRBV4-2	TRBJ2-5	.
TGCGCCAGCAGTGACCCGGGGGGACTGTTCAAAAACATTCAGTGCTTC	CASSDPGGLFKNIQCF	.	TRBV10-1	TRBJ2-4	TRBD2
TGTGCCAGCAGGAGAGGGGACAGTAATAATGAAAAACTGTTTTTT	CASRRGDSNNEKLFF	.	TRBV7-9	TRBJ1-4	TRBD1
TGTGCCAGCTCACCCAATACAGGACCCAACAATGAGCAGTTCTTC	CASSPNTGPNNEQFF	.	TRBV18	TRBJ2-1	.
TGTGCCAGCAGCCCGGGACAGGGGTCGGGCGAGCAGTACTTC	CASSPGQGSGEQYF	.	TRBV7-6	TRBJ2-7	TRBD1
TGCAGCGGTATATTAGGAAACACCATATATTTT	CSGILGNTIYF	once	TRBV29-1	TRBJ1-3	.
TGTGCCAGCAGCTTAGACCTCAGCTCCTACGAGCAGTACTTC	CASSLDLSSYEQYF	.	TRBV7-2	TRBJ2-7	.
TGTGCCAGCAGCTTATCGGCGGGTCAGCCCCAGCATTTT	CASSLSAGQPQHF	.	TRBV11-1	TRBJ1-5	.
TGCAGTGCTAGGGCCCTTGGAAAACTGTTTTTT	CSARALGKLFF	.	TRBV20-1	TRBJ1-4	.
TGCGCCAGCAGCCAAGGGTCTCTCGGGAGCAATGAGCAGTTCTTC	CASSQGSLGSNEQFF	.	TRBV4-3	TRBJ2-1	.
TGTGCCAGCAGCTTCGGAGGGAGGGCAGATACGCAGTATTTT	CASSFGGRADTQYF	.	TRBV7-2	TRBJ2-3	TRBD2
TGCGCCAGCAGCTTGGGGACTAGCGGGAGGGCGGGTGAGCAGTTCTTC	CASSLGTSGRAGEQFF	.	TRBV5-1	TRBJ2-1	TRBD2
TGTGCCAGCAGCAGACCGACAGGGCGATCCTACGAGCAGTACTTC	CASSRPTGRSYEQYF	.	TRBV5-5	TRBJ2-7	TRBD1
TGTGCCAGCAGCTACAGGGACCTCCTCACTGGGGACATTCAGTACTTC	CASSYRDLLTGDIQYF	.	TRBV7-9	TRBJ2-4	.
TGTGCCAGCTCACCACAACCTGGGGGGAGCTCCTACGAGCAGTACTTC	CASSPQPGGSSYEQYF	.	TRBV18	TRBJ2-7	.
TGCGCCAGCAGCCAAGAAGGGACAATCCAAGAGACCCAGTACTTC	CASSQEGTIQETQYF	.	TRBV4-1	TRBJ2-5	.
TGTGCCAGCCAATCCTCGGGGAACACCGGGGAGCTGTTTTTT	CASQSSGNTGELFF	.	TRBV18	TRBJ2-2	.
TGTGCCAGCTCACCACGCCAGGGGGCAGGTTACAATGAGCAGTTCTTC	CASSPRQGAGYNEQFF	.	TRBV18	TRBJ2-1	TRBD1
TGTGCCAGCAGCTTAGGACTAGCGGGGCGCAATGAGCAGTTCTTC	CASSLGLAGRNEQFF	.	TRBV7-3	TRBJ2-1	TRBD2
TGCGCCAGCAGCGCGGGGGCGCGAGGCTACACCTTC	CASSAGARGYTF	few	TRBV5-1	TRBJ1-2	.
TGTGCCAGTAGTACTGCAGGGGACAGGGGCTCCTACGAGCAGTACTTC	CASSTAGDRGSYEQYF	.	TRBV19	TRBJ2-7	TRBD1
TGCAGCGTTGCAGTTCTAGGAGATACGCAGTATTTT	CSVAVLGDTQYF	.	TRBV29-1	TRBJ2-3	.
TGTGCCAGCAGTGCCGCAGGGGATAGGGCTTTCTTT	CASSAAGDRAFF	.	TRBV28	TRBJ1-1	.
TGTGCCAGCAGCGACGGGGACTACGAGCAGTACTTC	CASSDGDYEQYF	.	TRBV5-6	TRBJ2-7	.
TGTGCCAGCAGCTTGTTACAGGCTAACTATGGCTACACCTTC	CASSLLQANYGYTF	.	TRBV5-8	TRBJ1-2	.
TGTGCCAGCAGCTTACAATCTGGGGCCAACGTCCTGACTTTC	CASSLQSGANVLTF	.	TRBV7-3	TRBJ2-6	.
TGTGCCAGCAGTTTGCCTGGGACAGGGGGGTACGAGCAGTACTTC	CASSLPGTGGYEQYF	.	TRBV28	TRBJ2-7	TRBD1
TGTGCCAGCAGTATATCCGGGACTACATCCTACGAGCAGTACTTC	CASSISGTTSYEQYF	.	TRBV7-2	TRBJ2-7	TRBD2
TGCGCCAGCAGCTTGGTTACTAGCGGGCCCTCCTACGAGCAGTACTTC	CASSLVTSGPSYEQYF	.	TRBV5-1	TRBJ2-7	TRBD2
TGCGCCAGCAGCTTGGGACAGGGGAAACCTGAAGCTTTCTTT	CASSLGQGKPEAFF	.	TRBV5-1	TRBJ1-1	TRBD1
TGTGCCAGCAAAATGGATAGCGGCTACAATGAGCAGTTCTTC	CASKMDSGYNEQFF	few	TRBV5-5	TRBJ2-1	.
TGCAGCGTTGAAGGTCACGGTTCCTACGAGCAGTACTTC	CSVEGHGSYEQYF	once	TRBV29-1	TRBJ2-7	.
TGTGCCAGCAGGGGGTCTAGCGGTATAAATACGCAGTATTTT	CASRGSSGINTQYF	.	TRBV7-2	TRBJ2-3	TRBD2